This TCR beta chain was observed in a study of T-cell reconstitution after alpha-beta-depleted transplantation in children. Using unique molecular identifiers, the investigators prepared the TCRbeta library. One entry per CDR3 protein results from TCRdb running MiXCR on the PCR reads. The sample has some 500,000 distinct CDR3 sequences, approximately 20% seen once; the top ten hold about 3.1%. Germline CDR1 and CDR2: SGHTA and FQGNSA. CDR3 length equals 13 residues. Trimming pared 4 bases from V and 7 bases from J, leaving 11 bases between. This receptor was taken from a human donor who donated a stem cell graft to a child with acute lymphoblastic leukemia. V is TRBV7-2 and J is TRBJ1-5, with unresolved D. The sequencing used PBMCs from the stem cell graft donor, collected from the stem cell graft. CDR3 DNA: TGTGCCAGCAGCTGGGGAACGGGGCAGCCCCAGCATTTT. The encoded protein is CASSWGTGQPQHF. The variable domain in full, completed from reference TRBV7-2 and TRBJ1-5, reads GAGVSQSPSNKVTEKGKDVELRCDPISGHTALYWYRQSLGQGLEFLIYFQGNSAPDKSGLPSDRFSAERTGGSVSTLTIQRTQQEDSAVYLCASSWGTGQPQHFGDGTRLSIL.